The 18 T cell receptor beta chains below come from one sample, sequenced in a study of vaccination effects on CD4 cells after COVID-19. Their target antigens are unknown. TCRdb's table, derived via immunoSEQ multiplex PCR, lists solely in-frame clones and lacks some. The repertoire holds 55,000 to 75,000 clones, with roughly three quarters as singletons. Viral peptide pool expansion of antigen-specific CD4+ T cells preceded sequencing in the ViraFEST assay. Following 10 days of culture, CD4+ T cells were isolated. Nucleocapsid antibodies were negative in the vaccine recipients, who had never had SARS-CoV-2 infection. The source was CD4+ T cells from PBMCs cultured with HCoV-NL63 spike peptides, collected before COVID-19 vaccination. The receptors shown here come from a human donor who received a COVID-19 vaccine.

The chain couples TRBV13 to TRBJ2-1; TRBD1 is a possible D gene (6 bases). From germline, CDR1 is PRHDT and CDR2 FYEKMQ (reference sequence). The length of the CDR3 is 15 residues. The ends were cut back, 0 bases at V and 5 bases at J, with 11 bases in the middle. The CDR3 region has the DNA TGTGCCAGCAGCTTAGGTGGACAGCAAGACAATGAGCAGTTCTTC. Its translation: CASSLGGQQDNEQFF. Full variable domain (remainder filled in from reference TRBV13 and TRBJ2-1): AAGVIQSPRHLIKEKRETATLKCYPIPRHDTVYWYQQGPGQDPQFLISFYEKMQSDKGSIPDRFSAQQFSDYHSELNMSSLELGDSALYFCASSLGGQQDNEQFFGPGTRLTVL.

This chain uses TRBV5-5 with TRBJ2-1; 9 bases align to TRBD1. Germline-derived CDR1 and CDR2 are SGHKS and YYEKEE (reference sequence). CDR3 size: 15 residues. V shed 1 base, J shed 6 bases, and the junction held 5 bases outside the gene matches. The CDR3 DNA is TGTGCCAGCAGCTTGACGGGACAGGGTAGCAATGAGCAGTTCTTC. Residues: CASSLTGQGSNEQFF.

CDR3 DNA sequence: TGTGCCTGGAGCGGTCTAGCGGCTGACTTGGGCACAGATACGCAGTATTTT. Translated: CAWSGLAADLGTDTQYF. The V and J genes are TRBV30 and TRBJ2-3, with 7 bases fitting TRBD2. Losses at the gene ends were 3 bases for V and 1 base for J; bases not matched to a gene: 13. Looked up from germline, CDR1 is GTSNPN and CDR2 is SVGIG (reference sequence). The CDR3 has 17 residues.

The chain uses TRBV19 and TRBJ1-6; maybe TRBD1 (5 bases). Germline lookup yields CDR1 LNHDA and CDR2 SQIVND (reference sequence). This CDR3 has 16 residues. Trimming removed 5 bases from V and 9 bases from J, with 20 bases in between. The CDR3 DNA follows: TGTGCCAGTAGTTTAGGCGGACAAAACGGAATTTCACCCCTCCACTTT. Residues: CASSLGGQNGISPLHF.

The V gene is TRBV5-5, the J gene TRBJ2-7; D is undetermined. The germline CDR1 and CDR2 sequences are SGHKS and YYEKEE (reference sequence). This CDR3 comprises 14 residues. The V gene lost 1 base and the J gene lost 3 bases, with 11 bases spanning the gap. The CDR3 reads CASSLSGTIYEQYV. Written as DNA, the CDR3 is TGTGCCAGCAGCTTGTCCGGCACCATCTACGAGCAGTACGTC.

The chain links TRBV6-5 to TRBJ1-1; D is perhaps TRBD1 (5 bases). With 6 bases removed from V and 6 bases from J, the gap between germline ends came to 17 bases. The CDR3 loop spans 14 amino acids. Germline assignment: CDR1 MNHEY and CDR2 SVGAGI. This CDR3 reads CASSLSGEGPEAFF. The CDR3 DNA reads as TGTGCCAGCAGCCTCTCGGGGGAAGGCCCTGAAGCTTTCTTT.

The chain joins TRBV29-1 to TRBJ1-4; no clear D gene. The CDR3 is made up of 13 amino acids. Trimming removed 5 bases from V and 6 bases from J, with 13 bases in between. Germline assignment: CDR1 SQVTM and CDR2 ANQGSEA. In nucleotides, the CDR3 is TGCAGCGTTCTCGACACCTTTGATGAAAAACTGTTTTTT. Protein product: CSVLDTFDEKLFF.

The chain recombines TRBV6-2 or TRBV6-3 with TRBJ1-1, with 8 bases fitting TRBD1. Per germline, CDR1 MNHEY and CDR2 SVGEGT. V lost 5 bases and J lost 12; bases outside the gene matches: 8. The CDR3 consists of 12 residues. The CDR3 DNA sequence: TGTGCCAGCAGTGCACCGGACAGGGTAACTTTCTTT. Its protein product is CASSAPDRVTFF.

The rearrangement uses TRBV6-1 and TRBJ2-2; maybe TRBD1 (6 bases). Trimming cost V 3 bases and J 2 bases, with 10 bases left between them. The length of the CDR3 is 15 residues. CDR1 MNHNS and CDR2 SASEGT come from the germline V gene. The CDR3 sequence: CASSDRGANTGELFF. CDR3 bases: TGTGCCAGCAGTGACAGGGGAGCAAACACCGGGGAGCTGTTTTTT.

V and J are TRBV5-4 and TRBJ1-4, with unresolved D. Germline V gives CDR1 SGHNT, CDR2 YYREEE (reference sequence). CDR3 length: 13 amino acids. Trimming took 0 bases from V and 3 from J, leaving 3 bases between them. The CDR3 is CASSLAANEKLFF. The DNA for the CDR3 is TGTGCCAGCAGCTTGGCTGCTAATGAAAAACTGTTTTTT.

The V and J genes are TRBV6-5 and TRBJ1-1; 9 bases are shared with TRBD1. There are 15 residues in the CDR3. Germline V gives CDR1 MNHEY, CDR2 SVGAGI. The V segment lost 8 bases and the J segment 3 bases; nucleotides outside the gene matches: 10. The CDR3 protein is CASGGVRQGDTEAFF. As DNA, the CDR3 is TGTGCCAGCGGGGGCGTGAGACAGGGGGACACTGAAGCTTTCTTT.

The rearrangement links TRBV6-5 to TRBJ2-7, with a weak D call TRBD1 (6 bases). V was trimmed by 6 bases and J by 0 bases, leaving 15 bases between them. The CDR3 loop spans 15 amino acids. Germline loops: CDR1 MNHEY, CDR2 SVGAGI. The CDR3 DNA reads as TGTGCCAGCAGACCTACAGGGTACAGCTCCTACGAGCAGTACGTC. Amino acids: CASRPTGYSSYEQYV.

The rearrangement uses TRBV7-2 and TRBJ2-2, with 12 bases aligning to TRBD2. Germline CDR1 SGHTA, CDR2 FQGNSA. The V segment lost 1 base and the J segment 6 bases; nucleotides outside the gene matches: 6. The CDR3 contains 17 residues. CDR3 coding DNA: TGTGCCAGCAGCTTAGGGTGGACTAGCGGGGTATCCGGGGAGCTGTTTTTT. Translated: CASSLGWTSGVSGELFF.

V is TRBV2 and J is TRBJ1-4; D might be TRBD1 (5 bases). This CDR3 spans 14 amino acids. Germline V CDR1 and CDR2: SNHLY, FYNNEI. Trimming pared 4 bases from V and 8 bases from J, leaving 14 bases between. The CDR3 reads CASSGRAVGEKLFF. The DNA of the CDR3 is TGTGCCAGCAGTGGCAGGGCCGTAGGCGAAAAACTGTTTTTT.

The chain has TRBV4-1 and TRBJ2-3, with 7 nucleotides matching TRBD2. The length of the CDR3 is 16 residues. The germline V gene encodes CDR1 MGHRA and CDR2 YSYEKL. The V and J ends lost 0 bases and 1 base, in that order; junction bases with no gene match: 4. For the CDR3, the DNA is TGCGCCAGCAGCCAAGATCCGGCGGGGGGCACAGATACGCAGTATTTT. It translates to CASSQDPAGGTDTQYF.

This chain joins TRBV19 and TRBJ1-1, with no clear D. CDR1 LNHDA and CDR2 SQIVND come from the germline V gene (reference sequence). CDR3 size: 13 residues. Trimming left V 7 bases short and J 0 bases short, with 9 bases between. The CDR3 region has the DNA TGTGCCAGTACCCGCGATTTGAACACTGAAGCTTTCTTT. It is translated as CASTRDLNTEAFF. The full variable domain, its missing parts supplied by reference TRBV19 and TRBJ1-1, is DGGITQSPKYLFRKEGQNVTLSCEQNLNHDAMYWYRQDPGQGLRLIYYSQIVNDFQKGDIAEGYSVSREKKESFPLTVTSAQKNPTAFYLCASTRDLNTEAFFGQGTRLTVV.

The J gene is TRBJ2-3, the V gene TRBV9; TRBD2 matches at 9 bases. J gave up 2 bases and V 4 bases, and 14 bases lay outside the gene matches. In germline, CDR1 is SGDLS, CDR2 YYNGEE. The CDR3 runs 18 residues. The CDR3 loop reads CASSLRNSGGLLTDTQYF. The CDR3 nucleotides are TGTGCCAGCAGCCTAAGAAATAGCGGGGGCCTACTCACAGATACGCAGTATTTT.

This clone appeared a single time. The chain carries TRBV28 and TRBJ1-2; D ambiguous. The length of the CDR3 is 17 residues. Per the germline V gene, CDR1 is MDHEN and CDR2 is SYDVKM. V lost 1 base to trimming and J lost 7 bases, with 22 bases between them. As DNA, the CDR3 is TGTGCCAGCAGTTTATCAGGCGAAGCCTCCCGACCCCTTGGCTACACCTTC. Its protein is CASSLSGEASRPLGYTF.